This T cell receptor (beta chain) was recorded in a study of post-analysis software for immune sequencing data. As for the study in general: Secondary progressive, relapsing-remitting and progressive-relapsing multiple sclerosis were among the included disease courses. General study points: Relative to controls, patients with multiple sclerosis showed significantly lower normalized Chao1 diversity. The study found TRBV5-6, TRBV5-1 and TRBV20-1 among a few TRBV segments more frequent in patients than controls.

V shed 0 bases, J shed 5 bases, and the junction held 4 bases outside the gene matches. This CDR3 comprises 15 residues. This clonotype was found a few times. Its matching antigen is unknown. TCR beta cDNA libraries had unique molecular identifiers. T cells numbering roughly 0.95 to 10 million yielded some 520,000 cDNA molecules. TCRdb processed the PCR reads anew with MiXCR; each CDR3 protein has one entry. The sample lists under 900,000 distinct CDR3 sequences; around 50% were seen once. Sequences were obtained from blood. This clonotype was obtained from a girl aged 10 to 17 with multiple sclerosis. The genes are TRBV12-3 or TRBV12-4 and TRBJ2-1; TRBD2 matches at 7 bases. The CDR3 loop is CASSLAGGPDNEQFF. CDR3 sequence (DNA): TGTGCCAGCAGTTTAGCGGGAGGGCCTGACAATGAGCAGTTCTTC.